The clone carrying this T cell receptor (beta chain) occurred many times. This sample was included in a study of T-cell reconstitution after alpha-beta-depleted transplantation in children. Unique molecular identifiers were incorporated when the TCRbeta library was constructed. TCRdb reprocessed the PCR reads via MiXCR and lists one record per CDR3 protein. The sample contains roughly 190,000 distinct CDR3 sequences, roughly 15% of which appear only once. The germline V gene encodes CDR1 SGHRS and CDR2 YFSETQ. V lost 3 bases and J lost 6; bases outside the gene matches: 5. The CDR3 is 14 residues long.

The sequences come from PBMCs from the stem cell graft donor, collected from the stem cell graft. The chain uses TRBV5-1 and TRBJ2-7; 11 nucleotides line up with TRBD2. The clonotype comes from a human donor who donated a stem cell graft to a child with acute lymphoblastic leukemia. The CDR3 protein is CASSSTSGNSEQYF. For the CDR3, the DNA is TGCGCCAGCAGCTCGACTAGCGGGAACAGCGAGCAGTACTTC.